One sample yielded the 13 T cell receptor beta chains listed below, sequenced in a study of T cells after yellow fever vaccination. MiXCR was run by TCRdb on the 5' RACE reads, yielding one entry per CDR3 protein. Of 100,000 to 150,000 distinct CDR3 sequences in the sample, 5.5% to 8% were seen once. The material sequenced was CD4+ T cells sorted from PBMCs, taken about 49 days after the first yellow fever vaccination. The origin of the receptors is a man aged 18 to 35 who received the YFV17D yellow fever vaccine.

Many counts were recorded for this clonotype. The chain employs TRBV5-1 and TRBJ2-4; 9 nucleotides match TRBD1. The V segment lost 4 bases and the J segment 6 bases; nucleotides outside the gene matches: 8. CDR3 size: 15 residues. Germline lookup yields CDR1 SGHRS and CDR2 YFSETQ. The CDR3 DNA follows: TGCGCCAGCAGCGTTAATCCGGGACAGGGAAACATTCAGTACTTC. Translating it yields CASSVNPGQGNIQYF.

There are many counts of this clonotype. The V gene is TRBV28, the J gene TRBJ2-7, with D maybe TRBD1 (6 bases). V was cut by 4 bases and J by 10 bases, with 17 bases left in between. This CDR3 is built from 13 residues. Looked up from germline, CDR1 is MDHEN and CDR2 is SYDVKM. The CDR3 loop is CASSSGTRFNQYV. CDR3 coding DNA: TGTGCCAGCAGTTCCGGGACACGTTTCAATCAGTACGTC.

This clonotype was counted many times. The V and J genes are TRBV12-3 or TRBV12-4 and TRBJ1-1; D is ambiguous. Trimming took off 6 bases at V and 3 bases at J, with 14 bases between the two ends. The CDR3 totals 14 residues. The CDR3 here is CASSPSDVDTEAFF. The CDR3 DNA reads TGTGCCAGCAGCCCATCGGACGTGGACACTGAAGCTTTCTTT.

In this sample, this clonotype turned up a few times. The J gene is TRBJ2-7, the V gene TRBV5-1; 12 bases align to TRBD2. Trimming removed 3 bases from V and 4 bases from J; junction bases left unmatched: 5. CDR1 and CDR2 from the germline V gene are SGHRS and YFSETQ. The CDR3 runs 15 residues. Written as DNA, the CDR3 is TGCGCCAGCAGCTCTAGCGGGGGGGGTTTATACGAGCAGTACTTC. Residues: CASSSSGGGLYEQYF.

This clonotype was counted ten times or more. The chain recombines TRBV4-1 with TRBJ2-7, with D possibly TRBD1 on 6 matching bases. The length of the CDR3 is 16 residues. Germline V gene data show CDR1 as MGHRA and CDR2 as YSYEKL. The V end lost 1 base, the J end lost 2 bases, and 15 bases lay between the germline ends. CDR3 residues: CASSQAERWGPYEQYV. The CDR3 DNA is TGCGCCAGCAGCCAAGCTGAGCGATGGGGGCCCTACGAGCAGTACGTC.

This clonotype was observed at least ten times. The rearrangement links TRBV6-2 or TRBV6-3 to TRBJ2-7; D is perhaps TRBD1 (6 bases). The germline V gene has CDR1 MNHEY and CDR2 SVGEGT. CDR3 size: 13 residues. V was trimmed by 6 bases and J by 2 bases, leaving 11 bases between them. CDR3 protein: CASSRTATYEQYF. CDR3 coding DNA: TGTGCCAGCAGCAGGACAGCCACCTACGAGCAGTACTTC.

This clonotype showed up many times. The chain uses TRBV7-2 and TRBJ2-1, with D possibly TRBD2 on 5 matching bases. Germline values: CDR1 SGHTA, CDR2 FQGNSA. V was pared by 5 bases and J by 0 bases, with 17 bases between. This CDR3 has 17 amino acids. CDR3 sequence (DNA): TGTGCCAGCAGCACTAGACTCCAAGGTATCTCCTACAATGAGCAGTTCTTC. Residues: CASSTRLQGISYNEQFF.

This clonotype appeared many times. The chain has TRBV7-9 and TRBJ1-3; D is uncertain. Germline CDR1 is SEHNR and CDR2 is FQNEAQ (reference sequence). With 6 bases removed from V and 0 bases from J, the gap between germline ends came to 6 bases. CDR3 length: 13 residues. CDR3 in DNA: TGTGCCAGCAGTCCCAGCTCTGGAAACACCATATATTTT. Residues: CASSPSSGNTIYF.

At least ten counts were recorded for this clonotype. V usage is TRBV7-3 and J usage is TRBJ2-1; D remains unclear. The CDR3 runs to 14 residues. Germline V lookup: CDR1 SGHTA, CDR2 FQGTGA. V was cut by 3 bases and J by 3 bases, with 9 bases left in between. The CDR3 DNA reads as TGTGCCAGCAGCTTTGCGCCCGACTACAATGAGCAGTTCTTC. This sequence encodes CASSFAPDYNEQFF.

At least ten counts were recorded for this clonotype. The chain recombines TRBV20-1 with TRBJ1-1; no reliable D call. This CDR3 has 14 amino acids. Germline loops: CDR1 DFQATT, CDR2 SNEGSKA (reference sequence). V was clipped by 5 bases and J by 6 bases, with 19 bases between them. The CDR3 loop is CSAWTGSGYAEAFF. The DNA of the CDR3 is TGCAGTGCTTGGACCGGGTCGGGTTACGCTGAAGCTTTCTTT.

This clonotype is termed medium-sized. The CDR3 sequence: CASSLGNGEETQYF. The DNA of the CDR3 is TGCGCCAGCAGCTTGGGGAATGGAGAAGAGACCCAGTACTTC. The chain recombines TRBV5-1 with TRBJ2-5, with no clear D. Trimming cost V 0 bases and J 3 bases, with 9 bases left between them. Germline V CDR1 and CDR2: SGHRS, YFSETQ. This CDR3 spans 14 amino acids. The variable domain in full, completed from reference TRBV5-1 and TRBJ2-5, reads KAGVTQTPRYLIKTRGQQVTLSCSPISGHRSVSWYQQTPGQGLQFLFEYFSETQRNKGNFPGRFSGRQFSNSRSEMNVSTLELGDSALYLCASSLGNGEETQYFGPGTRLLVL.

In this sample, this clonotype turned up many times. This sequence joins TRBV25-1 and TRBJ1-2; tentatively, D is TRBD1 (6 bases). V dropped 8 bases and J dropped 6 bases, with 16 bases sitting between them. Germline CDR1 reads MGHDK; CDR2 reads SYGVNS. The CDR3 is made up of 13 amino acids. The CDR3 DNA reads TGTGCCAGCGAGGGGGGGACGGGGAATGGCTACACCTTC. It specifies CASEGGTGNGYTF.

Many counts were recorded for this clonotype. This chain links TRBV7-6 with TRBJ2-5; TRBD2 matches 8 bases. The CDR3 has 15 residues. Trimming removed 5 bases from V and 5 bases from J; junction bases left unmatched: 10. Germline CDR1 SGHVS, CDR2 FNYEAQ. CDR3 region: CASSRLGGAWETQYF. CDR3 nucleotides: TGTGCCAGCAGCCGCCTCGGGGGGGCCTGGGAGACCCAGTACTTC.